These 27 T cell receptor beta chains originate from one sample sequenced in a study of Graves' ophthalmopathy and Graves' hyperthyroidism. RNA transcripts were the source from which TCR beta CDR3 regions were amplified. Second-round multiplex PCR followed a first-round RT-PCR using HTBI primers. Via MiXCR, TCRdb re-called the multiplex PCR reads, giving one row per CDR3 protein. This table has about 620,000 distinct CDR3 sequences, 20% to 25% appearing once. Sequencing was carried out using peripheral blood. Source of these receptors: a woman between 18 and 30 years old with stable Graves' hyperthyroidism. Some clones in this sample may be carry-over from other donors' samples.

This clonotype has a count of ten or more. The CDR3 nucleotides read TGTGCCTGGGTCCTTGTGGGGAAGGACACTGAAGCTTTCTTT. Its protein is CAWVLVGKDTEAFF. The V and J genes are TRBV30 and TRBJ1-1; D is undetermined. Germline lookup yields CDR1 GTSNPN and CDR2 SVGIG (reference sequence). CDR3 length equals 14 residues. The V end lost 5 bases, the J end lost 3 bases, and 16 bases lay between the germline ends.

In this sample, this clonotype turned up many times. The chain joins TRBV11-2 to TRBJ1-5, with D maybe TRBD1 (5 bases). V was clipped by 1 base and J by 2 bases, with 12 bases between them. The germline CDR1 and CDR2 sequences are SGHAT and FQNNGV. The CDR3 extends over 16 amino acids. The CDR3 sequence: CASSLGQGFGNQPQHF. CDR3 bases: TGTGCCAGCAGCTTAGGTCAGGGTTTCGGCAATCAGCCCCAGCATTTT.

This clonotype was counted at least ten times. This sequence joins TRBV29-1 and TRBJ1-1; TRBD1 is a possible D gene (6 bases). This CDR3 is 13 amino acids long. CDR1 SQVTM and CDR2 ANQGSEA come from the germline V gene. Trimming took 7 bases from V and 7 from J, leaving 19 bases between them. CDR3 region: CSGQTTGRLEAFF. CDR3 nucleotides: TGCAGCGGACAGACGACAGGACGTCTTGAAGCTTTCTTT. The full variable domain, its missing parts supplied by reference TRBV29-1 and TRBJ1-1, is SAVISQKPSRDICQRGTSLTIQCQVDSQVTMMFWYRQQPGQSLTLIATANQGSEATYESGFVIDKFPISRPNLTFSTLTVSNMSPEDSSIYLCSGQTTGRLEAFFGQGTRLTVV.

This clonotype occurred many times. The chain employs TRBV7-8 and TRBJ1-1; D unclear. The V gene lost 5 bases and the J gene lost 1 base, with 17 bases spanning the gap. This CDR3 has 16 amino acids. Germline CDR1 is SGHVS and CDR2 is FQNEAQ. DNA for the CDR3: TGTGCCAGCAGCGAGACCCGTAGGCCGGGGAACACTGAAGCTTTCTTT. It codes for CASSETRRPGNTEAFF.

This clonotype has only a few counts. This may come from a read error, since a much larger clone is one base off. V is TRBV20-1 and J is TRBJ1-5; D unresolved. This CDR3 is built from 14 residues. The germline CDR1 and CDR2 sequences are DFQATT and SNEGSKA (reference sequence). The CDR3 loop reads CSASVGVSNQPQRF. The CDR3 region has the DNA TGCAGTGCCTCGGTAGGAGTAAGCAATCAGCCCCAGCGTTTT.

This clonotype was seen ten or more times. V usage is TRBV2 and J usage is TRBJ1-1, with unresolved D. The CDR3 length is 15 residues. Trimming stripped 8 bases from V and 1 base from J, with 17 bases between. Germline V gene lookup returns CDR1 SNHLY and CDR2 FYNNEI. As DNA, the CDR3 is TGTGCCAGCCCCCAGCGTCAGCATTGGAACACTGAAGCTTTCTTT. It yields the protein CASPQRQHWNTEAFF.

J is TRBJ1-5 and V is TRBV7-2; D remains unclear. V was pared by 3 bases and J by 3 bases, with 9 bases between. Per the germline V gene, CDR1 is SGHTA and CDR2 is FQGNSA. The CDR3 sequence is 14 residues long. CDR3 sequence (DNA): TGTGCCAGCAGCTTCGGCAGGACCAATCAGCCCCAGCATTTT. It specifies CASSFGRTNQPQHF.

In its sample, this clonotype was seen a few times. This chain uses TRBV12-3 or TRBV12-4 with TRBJ1-1, with unresolved D. The V gene lost 8 bases and the J gene lost 1 base, with 14 bases spanning the gap. The CDR3 contains 14 residues. The CDR3: CASVPWGRNTEAFF. CDR3 bases: TGTGCCAGCGTGCCCTGGGGAAGGAACACTGAAGCTTTCTTT.

This clonotype was seen a few times. This chain joins TRBV18 and TRBJ1-2, with 10 bases matching TRBD1. From germline, CDR1 is KGHSH and CDR2 LQKENI. This CDR3 is 16 amino acids long. The V gene end was trimmed by 3 bases and the J gene end by 4 bases; junction bases not matched to a gene: 8. The CDR3 here is CASSPSRDRGAYGYTF. CDR3 coding DNA: TGTGCCAGCTCACCCTCCCGGGACAGGGGCGCCTATGGCTACACCTTC.

This clonotype was seen a few times. As DNA, the CDR3 is TGTGCCAGCAGTAGAGCCCAGGCGGGGGTAGCAGCTGAAGCTTTCTTT. Its translation: CASSRAQAGVAAEAFF. The rearrangement links TRBV6-1 to TRBJ1-1; D is possibly TRBD1 (5 bases). The V gene lost 5 bases and the J gene lost 6 bases, with 22 bases spanning the gap. This CDR3 contains 16 residues. Germline V CDR1 and CDR2: MNHNS, SASEGT.

This clonotype was observed at least ten times. The chain joins TRBV6-1 to TRBJ1-1, with a weak D call TRBD1 (5 bases). Germline V lookup: CDR1 MNHNS, CDR2 SASEGT. V was shortened by 10 bases and J by 6 bases, with 12 bases between the two germline ends. The CDR3 spans 11 residues. CDR3 region: CATRVFSEAFF. In DNA, the CDR3 is TGTGCCACCAGGGTGTTCTCTGAAGCTTTCTTT.

This clonotype was picked up many times. This chain connects TRBV7-9 to TRBJ1-1; D is unresolved. CDR3 length equals 10 residues. Per germline, CDR1 SEHNR and CDR2 FQNEAQ (reference sequence). V lost 5 bases to trimming and J lost 5 bases, with 3 bases between them. The CDR3 DNA is TGTGCCAGCAGCAGTACTGAAGCTTTCTTT. It codes for CASSSTEAFF. The full variable domain, rest sourced from reference TRBV7-9 and TRBJ1-1, is DTGVSQNPRHKITKRGQNVTFRCDPISEHNRLYWYRQTLGQGPEFLTYFQNEAQLEKSRLLSDRFSAERPKGSFSTLEIQRTEQGDSAMYLCASSSTEAFFGQGTRLTVV.

This clonotype was seen a handful of times. A much larger clone is a single base away; this may be a read error. This rearrangement joins TRBV19 to TRBJ1-5; 8 nucleotides agree with TRBD1. This CDR3 region has 15 residues. The ends lost 7 bases at V and 2 bases at J; junction bases unmatched: 7. Per germline, CDR1 LNHDA and CDR2 SQIVND (reference sequence). This CDR3 reads CASTRTGNGNQPQHF. The CDR3 DNA is TGTGCCAGTACCAGGACAGGGAATGGCAATCAGCCCCAGCATTTT.

This clonotype showed up just a few times. The chain joins TRBV6-1 to TRBJ2-5; D not resolved. With 6 bases removed from V and 4 bases from J, the gap between germline ends came to 6 bases. The length of the CDR3 is 11 residues. Germline values: CDR1 MNHNS, CDR2 SASEGT. This CDR3 reads CASRLSETQYF. The CDR3 DNA reads TGTGCCAGCAGGCTATCAGAGACCCAGTACTTC.

This clonotype was detected only once. The chain has TRBV6-5 and TRBJ1-6, with 7 bases fitting TRBD1. V dropped 2 bases and J dropped 10; count of bases not matched to a gene: 8. The CDR3 spans 15 residues. CDR1 MNHEY and CDR2 SVGAGI come from the germline V gene. In nucleotides, the CDR3 is TGTGCCAGCAGTTACCGACAGGGAATGGAATCACCCCTCCACTTT. The encoded protein is CASSYRQGMESPLHF.

This chain connects TRBV20-1 to TRBJ2-7, with TRBD2 matching 8 bases. The V segment lost 0 bases and the J segment 9 bases; nucleotides outside the gene matches: 10. From germline, CDR1 is DFQATT and CDR2 SNEGSKA (reference sequence). The CDR3 contains 14 residues. CDR3 amino acids: CSARDRVAGSGQYF. CDR3 bases: TGCAGTGCTAGAGATCGGGTAGCGGGGAGTGGGCAGTACTTC.

The J gene is TRBJ1-6, the V gene TRBV4-1; TRBD1 matches 9 bases. Germline loops: CDR1 MGHRA, CDR2 YSYEKL. The trim removed 6 bases at V and 8 bases at J, leaving 11 bases unmatched. This CDR3 is built from 16 residues. The CDR3 reads CASSSPGQGRHSPLHF. In nucleotides, the CDR3 is TGCGCCAGCAGTTCCCCGGGACAGGGTAGGCATTCACCCCTCCACTTT.

Notes on this clonotype: The conserved phenylalanine or tryptophan normally closing the CDR3 is absent here, so this likely arose from a read error. The chain joins TRBV6-5 to TRBJ1-2; the match to TRBD1 covers 8 bases. The CDR3 consists of 12 residues. Germline-derived CDR1 and CDR2 are MNHEY and SVGAGI. J lost 6 bases, V lost 4 bases, and 1 base had no gene match. The CDR3 here is CASSWTGNGYTY. Here the CDR3 DNA reads TGTGCCAGCAGTTGGACAGGGAATGGCTACACCTAC.

This clonotype has only a few counts. The rearrangement joins TRBV18 to TRBJ2-7; weak D call: TRBD2 (5 bases). Germline V lookup: CDR1 KGHSH, CDR2 LQKENI. The CDR3 is made up of 17 amino acids. Trimming took off 4 bases at V and 4 bases at J, with 23 bases between the two ends. Here the CDR3 DNA reads TGTGCCAGCTCACTATTTGCGGGTTACCCGACCATGTACGAGCAGTACTTC. Translated: CASSLFAGYPTMYEQYF.

This clonotype has ten or more counts. This chain connects TRBV12-3 or TRBV12-4 to TRBJ2-7; TRBD1 or TRBD2 may be the D gene (6 bases each). CDR3 length equals 15 residues. V lost 6 bases to trimming and J lost 3 bases, with 18 bases between them. As DNA, the CDR3 is TGTGCCAGCAGCCAAGGGGGGACGGGAGACTACGAGCAGTACTTC. This translates into CASSQGGTGDYEQYF.

To note about this clonotype: With a much larger clone just one base away, this may be a read error. This chain joins TRBV30 and TRBJ1-5; the D gene is possibly TRBD1 (6 bases). The CDR3 length is 13 residues. The V end lost 1 base, the J end lost 6 bases, and 10 bases lay between the germline ends. Germline V lookup: CDR1 GTSNPN, CDR2 SVGIG (reference sequence). The CDR3: CAWSAQGGQPQHF. CDR3 DNA sequence: TGTGCCTGGAGTGCACAGGGAGGTCAGCCCCAGCATTTT. The whole variable domain, remainder taken from reference TRBV30 and TRBJ1-5, is SQTIHQWPATLVQPVGSPLSLECTVEGTSNPNLYWYRQAAGRGLQLLFYSVGIGQISSEVPQNLSASRPQDRQFILSSKKLLLSDSGFYLCAWSAQGGQPQHFGDGTRLSIL.

This clonotype appeared many times. The chain has TRBV5-1 and TRBJ2-5, with 8 nucleotides matching TRBD1. CDR1 is SGHRS, CDR2 YFSETQ, per germline. This CDR3 has 15 residues. The J segment lost 4 bases and the V segment lost 4 bases, leaving 9 bases of the junction unmatched. The CDR3 bases are TGCGCCAGCAGCACAGCCGGGACAGGAATAGAGACCCAGTACTTC. Translated: CASSTAGTGIETQYF.

With regard to this clonotype: A single base separates this from a much larger clone, so it may be a read error. The CDR3 ends on some other residue instead of the conserved phenylalanine or tryptophan, so this is likely a read error. The gene calls are TRBV10-3 and TRBJ1-1; TRBD1 might be the D (6 bases). The length of the CDR3 is 14 residues. The germline CDR1 and CDR2 sequences are ENHRY and SYGVKD. V was trimmed by 0 bases and J by 4 bases, leaving 9 bases between them. CDR3 DNA: TGTGCCATCAGTGAGTCTCAGGGGACCACTGAAGCTTTCTTG. This encodes CAISESQGTTEAFL.

This clonotype was seen ten or more times. The chain uses TRBV27 and TRBJ1-2; maybe TRBD1 (5 bases). V shed 6 bases and J shed 4 bases, with 15 bases lying between them. Germline V gene sequence: CDR1 MNHEY, CDR2 SMNVEV (reference sequence). CDR3 length: 14 residues. CDR3 DNA sequence: TGTGCCAGCAGAAAAGGGACGGCATCCTATGGCTACACCTTC. Its translation: CASRKGTASYGYTF.

This clonotype was observed a few times. The rearrangement uses TRBV20-1 and TRBJ2-2; D is perhaps TRBD1 (5 bases). Germline V gene data show CDR1 as DFQATT and CDR2 as SNEGSKA (reference sequence). CDR3 length: 12 residues. Trimming left V 3 bases short and J 4 bases short, with 6 bases between. The CDR3 reads CSASRGTGELFF. The CDR3 DNA follows: TGCAGTGCTAGTAGGGGCACCGGGGAGCTGTTTTTT.

This chain connects TRBV19 to TRBJ2-5; D unresolved. CDR3 length: 14 residues. Trimming removed 4 bases at V and 1 base at J, with 10 bases between. Germline V gives CDR1 LNHDA, CDR2 SQIVND (reference sequence). In DNA form, the CDR3 reads TGTGCCAGTAGTACCCAATCCCTCCAAGAGACCCAGTACTTC. It codes for CASSTQSLQETQYF.

This clonotype was seen more than once but under ten times. The J gene is TRBJ1-1, the V gene TRBV12-3 or TRBV12-4; D may be TRBD1 (5 bases). Trimming removed 1 base at V and 1 base at J, with 10 bases between. The CDR3 is 15 amino acids. CDR3 in DNA: TGTGCCAGCAGTTTAGGGGCAGGGACGAACACTGAAGCTTTCTTT. Translated: CASSLGAGTNTEAFF.